Following are 21 T cell receptor beta chains from one sample sequenced in a study of T cell clonality in common variable immunodeficiency. Assay: immunoSEQ multiplex PCR; the TCRdb copy retains only in-frame clones and omits some. The sample presents 57,000 or so clones, none singletons. Sample: peripheral blood mononuclear cells. Receptors were obtained from a person aged 18-70 years in good health.

This clone has a count of ten or more. The read stops 3 residues short of the end of the CDR3; the missing end is completed from the germline J gene. The gene calls are TRBV19 and TRBJ1-4; 8 positions agree with TRBD1. The CDR3 runs to 16 residues. V lost 6 bases to trimming and J lost 3 bases; unmatched junction nucleotides: 9. The germline V gene has CDR1 LNHDA and CDR2 SQIVND (reference sequence). Incomplete CDR3 DNA: TGTGCCAGTAGGGGACGGTGGACAGGGCCTAATGAAAAA. Its protein product is CASRGRWTGPNEK. The whole CDR3 reads CASRGRWTGPNEKLFF.

This clone was seen ten or more times. The sequenced part of the CDR3 DNA is TGTGCCAGCTCACCCAGGATCGACTACGAG. Its translation: CASSPRIDYE. The complete CDR3 reads CASSPRIDYEQYF. V gene TRBV18 combines with J gene TRBJ2-7; D gene unclear. The read halts 3 residues ahead of the CDR3 end, with the missing end drawn from the germline J gene. The V end lost 3 bases, the J end lost 3 bases, and 9 bases lay between the germline ends. Per the germline V gene, CDR1 is KGHSH and CDR2 is LQKENI. The CDR3 is 13 amino acids.

In this sample, this clone turned up many times. Coverage ceases 3 residues before the CDR3 finishes, and the germline J gene fills in the end. V gene TRBV11-3 combines with J gene TRBJ2-1; D remains unclear. There are 13 residues in the CDR3. The V end lost 0 bases, the J end lost 4 bases, and 4 bases lay between the germline ends. Germline lookup yields CDR1 SGHNT and CDR2 YENEEA. The CDR3 reads CASSLDRYNEQFF. The part of the CDR3 DNA that was read is TGTGCCAGCAGCTTAGACCGGTACAATGAG.

There are many counts of this clone. With the read ending 3 residues before the CDR3 end, the germline J gene is used to fill in that end. V and J are TRBV18 and TRBJ1-1; 8 positions agree with TRBD1. The CDR3 sequence is 15 residues long. J lost 0 bases, V lost 5 bases, and 5 bases had no gene match. Germline V gene lookup returns CDR1 KGHSH and CDR2 LQKENI. The covered CDR3 bases are TGTGCCAGCTCAACCGACAGGGGTTTGAACACTGAA. Amino acid sequence: CASSTDRGLNTE. The CDR3 in full is CASSTDRGLNTEAFF. Variable domain in full (rest from reference TRBV18 and TRBJ1-1): NAGVMQNPRHLVRRRGQEARLRCSPMKGHSHVYWYRQLPEEGLKFMVYLQKENIIDESGMPKERFSAEFPKEGPSILRIQQVVRGDSAAYFCASSTDRGLNTEAFFGQGTRLTVV.

This clone was recorded many times. The CDR3 end is not reached by the read, which stops 3 residues before it; the germline J gene fills it in. The genes are TRBV5-1 and TRBJ2-7, with TRBD1 matching 7 bases. Germline trimming cut 5 bases from V and 6 bases from J; bases unmatched to any gene: 8. This CDR3 spans 13 amino acids. CDR1 is SGHRS, CDR2 YFSETQ, per germline. CDR3 in amino acids: CASSRTYRGEQYF. The sequenced part of the CDR3 DNA is TGCGCCAGCAGTCGTACCTACAGGGGCGAG.

As regards this clone: The read halts 3 residues ahead of the CDR3 end, with the missing end drawn from the germline J gene. The chain employs TRBV30 and TRBJ2-5; 13 bases fit TRBD2. The length of the CDR3 is 15 residues. Germline assignment: CDR1 GTSNPN and CDR2 SVGIG (reference sequence). V was pared by 5 bases and J by 2 bases, with 5 bases of the junction left unmatched. CDR3 DNA (partial): TGTGCCTGGCTCCCGACTAGCGGGGGGCAAGAGACC. This translates into CAWLPTSGGQET. The CDR3 in full is CAWLPTSGGQETQYF.

This clone showed up many times. The CDR3 goes on 3 residues after the read ends, and that part is filled in from the germline J gene. V is TRBV6-2 or TRBV6-3 and J is TRBJ2-5, with D maybe TRBD2 (6 bases). The germline gives CDR1 MNHEY, CDR2 SVGEGT. The CDR3 has 13 amino acids. V dropped 5 bases and J dropped 7 bases, with 14 bases sitting between them. The CDR3 protein is CASSPDGLSTQYF. The DNA read from the CDR3 is TGTGCCAGCAGTCCCGACGGACTATCGACC.

This clone was detected ten times or more. The read stops 3 residues short of the end of the CDR3; the missing end is completed from the germline J gene. This rearrangement joins TRBV7-2 to TRBJ2-1, with TRBD2 matching over 9 bases. Germline assignment: CDR1 SGHTA and CDR2 FQGNSA. V was clipped by 0 bases and J by 3 bases; unmatched bases: 3. The CDR3 contains 16 residues. CDR3 in amino acids: CASSLALAGLYNEQFF. The sequenced part of the CDR3 DNA is TGTGCCAGCAGCTTAGCTCTAGCGGGACTCTACAATGAG.

Many counts were recorded for this clone. The read comes to an end 3 residues before the CDR3 does, leaving the germline J gene to fill in the end. The rearrangement joins TRBV30 to TRBJ2-3; no clear D. Deletions cut 3 bases from V and 0 bases from J, with 7 bases between. CDR3 length equals 13 residues. CDR1 and CDR2 (germline): GTSNPN, SVGIG (reference sequence). The sequenced CDR3 bases are TGTGCCTGGAGAAGGGTTAGCACAGATACG. The encoded protein is CAWRRVSTDT. The entire CDR3 protein is CAWRRVSTDTQYF.

The sample holds many counts of this clone. The CDR3 end is not reached by the read, which stops 3 residues before it; the germline J gene fills it in. The chain couples TRBV11-2 to TRBJ2-5; TRBD1 matches at 9 bases. CDR1 is SGHAT, CDR2 FQNNGV, per germline. The J segment lost 4 bases and the V segment lost 5 bases, leaving 5 bases of the junction unmatched. The CDR3 sequence is 14 residues long. The DNA read from the CDR3 is TGTGCCAGCAGCCTGTCGACAGGGGGAGAGACC. It codes for CASSLSTGGET. The CDR3, in full, reads CASSLSTGGETQYF.

This clone was counted at least ten times. The CDR3 region is CAWSRLNTEAFF. Incomplete CDR3 DNA: TGTGCCTGGAGTCGACTAAACACTGAA. V and J are TRBV30 and TRBJ1-1, with D hard to call. The read finishes 3 residues shy of the CDR3 end, and the germline J gene is used to complete it. The CDR3 is made up of 12 amino acids. From germline, CDR1 is GTSNPN and CDR2 SVGIG (reference sequence). The V end was cut by 2 bases, the J end by 2 bases, with 6 bases between. The variable domain in full, completed from reference TRBV30 and TRBJ1-1, reads SQTIHQWPATLVQPVGSPLSLECTVEGTSNPNLYWYRQAAGRGLQLLFYSVGIGQISSEVPQNLSASRPQDRQFILSSKKLLLSDSGFYLCAWSRLNTEAFFGQGTRLTVV.

This clone has at least ten counts. CDR3 DNA, as far as it was read: TGTGCCAGCACCATGACTAGCGGGAACACCGGGGAG. Residues: CASTMTSGNTGE. Given in full, the CDR3 is CASTMTSGNTGELFF. The rearrangement links TRBV2 to TRBJ2-2; 9 nucleotides match TRBD2. Sequencing ends 3 residues short of the CDR3 end; the germline J gene provides the rest. The CDR3 spans 15 residues. Germline values: CDR1 SNHLY, CDR2 FYNNEI. The ends lost 7 bases at V and 1 base at J; junction bases unmatched: 4.

This clone has at least ten counts. The DNA ends 3 residues before the CDR3 does, and the rest of the CDR3 is filled in from the germline J gene. The V gene is TRBV2, the J gene TRBJ1-2; 8 bases map to TRBD1. The CDR3 covers 14 residues. The germline V gene has CDR1 SNHLY and CDR2 FYNNEI. The CDR3: CASSEQVDRVSYTF. The part of the CDR3 DNA that was read is TGTGCCAGCAGTGAACAGGTGGACAGGGTGAGC.

This clone was seen many times. The read terminates 3 residues ahead of where the CDR3 ends, so the germline J gene completes it. This chain joins TRBV28 and TRBJ2-6; D might be TRBD2 (6 bases). CDR1 and CDR2 (germline): MDHEN, SYDVKM. The ends were cut back, 5 bases at V and 1 base at J, with 12 bases in the middle. This CDR3 has 16 residues. CDR3 sequence reads: CASSPPSESGANVLTF. The covered CDR3 bases are TGTGCCAGCAGTCCCCCTAGCGAATCTGGGGCCAACGTC.

This clone has a count of ten or more. Read sequence stops 3 residues before the CDR3 end, and the germline J gene provides the missing end. The genes are TRBV30 and TRBJ1-3, with a weak D call TRBD1 (5 bases). The CDR3 totals 16 residues. V was shortened by 1 base and J by 1 base, with 14 bases between the two germline ends. Germline V gene data show CDR1 as GTSNPN and CDR2 as SVGIG (reference sequence). This chain's CDR3 is CAWSEKGKGSGNTIYF. The part of the CDR3 DNA that was read is TGTGCCTGGAGTGAGAAGGGGAAGGGATCTGGAAACACC.

This clone occurred many times. The read falls 3 residues short of the CDR3 end, and the missing part is taken from the germline J gene. The chain joins TRBV6-2 or TRBV6-3 to TRBJ2-7; D perhaps matches TRBD1 (8 bases). The CDR3 is 16 residues long. V gave up 2 bases and J gave up 4 bases, with 18 bases separating them. The germline gives CDR1 MNHEY, CDR2 SVGEGT. The CDR3 protein is CASSYPRGRENYEQYF. CDR3 bases read: TGTGCCAGCAGTTACCCCAGGGGGCGGGAGAATTACGAG.

This clone was found many times. Given a far larger clone just one base away, this is likely a sequencing read error. The read comes to an end 3 residues before the CDR3 does, leaving the germline J gene to fill in the end. The same CDR3 is also encoded by other DNA sequences in this sample. The genes are TRBV19 and TRBJ2-1; D unclear. CDR3 length: 13 residues. From germline, CDR1 is LNHDA and CDR2 SQIVND (reference sequence). V shed 6 bases and J shed 8 bases, with 14 bases lying between them. CDR3 region: CASRDSLLDEQFF. CDR3 DNA, as far as it was read: TGTGCCAGTAGAGACTCCCTTCTTGATGAG.

This clone occurred many times. The read stops 3 residues short of the end of the CDR3; the missing end is completed from the germline J gene. V is TRBV5-1 and J is TRBJ2-1; 8 nucleotides agree with TRBD1. There are 15 residues in the CDR3. CDR1 is SGHRS, CDR2 YFSETQ, per germline. V lost 0 bases, J lost 3 bases, and 2 bases stayed unmatched. The covered CDR3 bases are TGCGCCAGCAGCTTGGGACAGGGGTTCTACAATGAG. Protein product: CASSLGQGFYNE. The complete CDR3 sequence is CASSLGQGFYNEQFF.

There are many counts of this clone. The CDR3 end is not reached by the read, which stops 3 residues before it; the germline J gene fills it in. This rearrangement joins TRBV20-1 to TRBJ2-2, with 12 nucleotides matching TRBD2. Trimming took 0 bases from V and 4 from J; bases not matched to a gene: 3. Germline values: CDR1 DFQATT, CDR2 SNEGSKA (reference sequence). The CDR3 spans 16 residues. The CDR3 bases that were read are TGCAGTGCTAGAGACGAGACTAGCGGGAGCACCGGGGAG. This gives the protein CSARDETSGSTGE. The full CDR3 is CSARDETSGSTGELFF.

This clone has at least ten counts. The read terminates 3 residues ahead of where the CDR3 ends, so the germline J gene completes it. The rearrangement joins TRBV5-1 to TRBJ2-7, with TRBD2 matching over 11 bases. Germline lookup yields CDR1 SGHRS and CDR2 YFSETQ. The CDR3 sequence is 17 residues long. Trimming took 4 bases from V and 0 from J; bases not matched to a gene: 9. CDR3: CASSPGITSGSSYEQYF. The sequenced CDR3 bases are TGCGCCAGCAGCCCTGGGATTACTAGCGGGAGCTCCTACGAG.

This clone was counted at least ten times. From the germline J gene comes the end of the CDR3, since the read stops 3 residues before it. This chain links TRBV5-1 with TRBJ1-1, with D possibly TRBD1 on 6 matching bases. Deletions cut 4 bases from V and 1 base from J, with 14 bases between. The CDR3 loop spans 15 amino acids. The germline CDR1 and CDR2 sequences are SGHRS and YFSETQ. The CDR3 bases that were read are TGCGCCAGCAGCACCTCCCAGGGGTGGAACACTGAA. Amino acid sequence: CASSTSQGWNTE. The full CDR3 is CASSTSQGWNTEAFF.